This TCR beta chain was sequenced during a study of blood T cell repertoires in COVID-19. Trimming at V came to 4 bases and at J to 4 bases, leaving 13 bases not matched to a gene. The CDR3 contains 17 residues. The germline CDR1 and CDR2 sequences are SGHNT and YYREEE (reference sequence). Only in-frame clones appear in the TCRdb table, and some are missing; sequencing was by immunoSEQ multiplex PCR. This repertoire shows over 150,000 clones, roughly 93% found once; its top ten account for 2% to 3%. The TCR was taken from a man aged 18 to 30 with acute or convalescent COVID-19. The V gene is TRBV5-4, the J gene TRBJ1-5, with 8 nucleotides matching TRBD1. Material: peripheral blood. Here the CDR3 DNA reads TGTGCCAGCAGCCCGGGTCCCCGGGGACAGGATAATCAGCCCCAGCATTTT. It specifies CASSPGPRGQDNQPQHF.